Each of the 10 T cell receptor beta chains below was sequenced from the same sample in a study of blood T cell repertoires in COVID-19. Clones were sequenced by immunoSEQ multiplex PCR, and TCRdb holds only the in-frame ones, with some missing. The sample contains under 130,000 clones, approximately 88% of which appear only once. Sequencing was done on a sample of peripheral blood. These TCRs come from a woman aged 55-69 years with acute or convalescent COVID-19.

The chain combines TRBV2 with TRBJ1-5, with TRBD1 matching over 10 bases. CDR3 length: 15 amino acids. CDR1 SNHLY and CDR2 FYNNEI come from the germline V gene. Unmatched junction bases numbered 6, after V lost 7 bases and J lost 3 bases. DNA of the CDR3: TGTGCCAGCATTGTGGACAGGGGGATCAATCAGCCCCAGCATTTT. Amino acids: CASIVDRGINQPQHF.

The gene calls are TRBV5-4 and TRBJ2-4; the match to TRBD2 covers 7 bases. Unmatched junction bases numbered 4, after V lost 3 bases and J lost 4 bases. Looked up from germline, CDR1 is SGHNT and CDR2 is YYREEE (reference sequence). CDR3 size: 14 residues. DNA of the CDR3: TGTGCCAGCAGCTGGGACTACCTAAAAAACATTCAGTACTTC. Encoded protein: CASSWDYLKNIQYF.

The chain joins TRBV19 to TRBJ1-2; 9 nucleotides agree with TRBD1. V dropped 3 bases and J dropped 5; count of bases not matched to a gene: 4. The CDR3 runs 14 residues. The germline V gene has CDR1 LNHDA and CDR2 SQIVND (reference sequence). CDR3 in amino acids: CASSITGGEYGYTF. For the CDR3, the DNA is TGTGCCAGTAGTATCACAGGGGGCGAATATGGCTACACCTTC.

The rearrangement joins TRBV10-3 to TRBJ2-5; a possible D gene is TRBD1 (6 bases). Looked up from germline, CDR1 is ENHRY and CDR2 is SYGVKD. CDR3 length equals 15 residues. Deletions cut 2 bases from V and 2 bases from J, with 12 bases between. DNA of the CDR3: TGTGCCATCAGTGAGCCCGGACAGCAACAAGAGACCCAGTACTTC. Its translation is CAISEPGQQQETQYF.

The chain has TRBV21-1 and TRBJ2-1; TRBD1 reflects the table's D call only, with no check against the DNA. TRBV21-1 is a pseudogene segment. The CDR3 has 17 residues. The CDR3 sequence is CASSRVFPGQAYNEQFF. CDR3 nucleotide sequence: TGTGCCAGCAGCAGAGTGTTCCCGGGACAGGCGTACAATGAGCAGTTCTTC.

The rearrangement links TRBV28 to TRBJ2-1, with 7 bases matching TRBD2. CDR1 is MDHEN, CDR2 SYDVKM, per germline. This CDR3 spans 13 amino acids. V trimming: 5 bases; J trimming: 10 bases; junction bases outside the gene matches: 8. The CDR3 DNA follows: TGTGCCAGCAGTAGCCAGCGGGGTGGGGAGCAGTTCTTC. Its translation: CASSSQRGGEQFF. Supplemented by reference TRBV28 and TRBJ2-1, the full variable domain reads DVKVTQSSRYLVKRTGEKVFLECVQDMDHENMFWYRQDPGLGLRLIYFSYDVKMKEKGDIPEGYSVSREKKERFSLILESASTNQTSMYLCASSSQRGGEQFFGPGTRLTVL.

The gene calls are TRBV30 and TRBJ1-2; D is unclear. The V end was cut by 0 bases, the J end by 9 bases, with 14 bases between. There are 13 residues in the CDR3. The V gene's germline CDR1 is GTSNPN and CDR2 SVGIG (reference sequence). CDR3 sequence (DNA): TGTGCCTGGAGTGTTGGTAGGGAGTTGCGCTACACCTTC. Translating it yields CAWSVGRELRYTF.

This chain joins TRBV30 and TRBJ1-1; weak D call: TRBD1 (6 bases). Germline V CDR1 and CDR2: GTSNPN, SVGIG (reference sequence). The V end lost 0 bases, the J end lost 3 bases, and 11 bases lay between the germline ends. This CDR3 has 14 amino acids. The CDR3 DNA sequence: TGTGCCTGGAGTGTACGTCCAGGGGACACTGAAGCTTTCTTT. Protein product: CAWSVRPGDTEAFF.

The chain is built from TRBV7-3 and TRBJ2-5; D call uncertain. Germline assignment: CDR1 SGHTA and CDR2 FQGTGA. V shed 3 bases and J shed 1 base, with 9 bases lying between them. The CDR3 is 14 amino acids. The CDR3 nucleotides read TGTGCCAGCAGCTTTTATGGGCCCCAAGAGACCCAGTACTTC. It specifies CASSFYGPQETQYF.

CDR3 loop: CASSSSETLHF. In DNA, the CDR3 is TGTGCCAGCAGTTCCTCTGAGACCCTCCACTTT. J is TRBJ1-6 and V is TRBV6-6, with D unresolved. The CDR3 loop spans 11 amino acids. The germline V gene encodes CDR1 MNHNY and CDR2 SVGAGI (reference sequence). Trimming cost V 4 bases and J 14 bases, with 9 bases left between them.